Following are 15 T cell receptor beta chains from one sample sequenced in a study of cytomegalovirus exposure and HLA in healthy donors. Amplification used 60 Vbeta primers and 13 Jbeta primers. Profiled with immunoSEQ multiplex PCR; TCRdb holds only in-frame clones, not every one. In the table there are about 110,000 clones, approximately 84% of which are singletons. The specimen sequenced was PBMCs. These TCRs come from a male donor in good health and CMV-seronegative.

This chain connects TRBV7-6 to TRBJ2-3; D is ambiguous. Trimming took 1 base from V and 0 from J, leaving 8 bases between them. Germline V lookup: CDR1 SGHVS, CDR2 FNYEAQ. CDR3 length: 15 amino acids. CDR3 region: CASSLGAPSTDTQYF. Here the CDR3 DNA reads TGTGCCAGCAGCTTAGGGGCTCCTAGCACAGATACGCAGTATTTT.

Here the CDR3 DNA reads TGTGCCAGCAGCGGTTACAGGAATCAGCCCCAGCATTTT. It yields the protein CASSGYRNQPQHF. The V call is TRBV7-8, the J call TRBJ1-5; D possibly corresponds to TRBD1 (5 bases). The CDR3 sequence is 13 residues long. V lost 5 bases, J lost 4 bases, and 9 bases lay in between. CDR1 is SGHVS and CDR2 is FQNEAQ in the germline V gene.

The chain is built from TRBV5-1 and TRBJ1-6; 10 bases are a match to TRBD1. Germline V gives CDR1 SGHRS, CDR2 YFSETQ. This CDR3 region has 15 residues. The trim removed 0 bases at V and 7 bases at J, leaving 1 base unmatched. The CDR3 DNA sequence: TGCGCCAGCAGCTTGGAGGACAGGGGGAATTCACCCCTCCACTTT. This encodes CASSLEDRGNSPLHF. The whole variable domain, filled in from reference TRBV5-1 and TRBJ1-6, reads KAGVTQTPRYLIKTRGQQVTLSCSPISGHRSVSWYQQTPGQGLQFLFEYFSETQRNKGNFPGRFSGRQFSNSRSEMNVSTLELGDSALYLCASSLEDRGNSPLHFGNGTRLTVT.

This rearrangement joins TRBV11-3 to TRBJ2-1; 10 bases are shared with TRBD2. J was trimmed by 6 bases and V by 0 bases; bases with no gene match: 5. This CDR3 comprises 16 residues. Germline CDR1 reads SGHNT; CDR2 reads YENEEA. In DNA form, the CDR3 reads TGTGCCAGCAGCTTAGATCCAGCGGGGGGGGGCAATGAGCAGTTCTTC. Translating it yields CASSLDPAGGGNEQFF.

This chain uses TRBV9 with TRBJ2-3; possibly TRBD1 for D (5 bases). V dropped 2 bases and J dropped 0 bases, with 7 bases sitting between them. CDR1 and CDR2 (germline): SGDLS, YYNGEE. This CDR3 comprises 14 residues. CDR3 residues: CASSVAGSTDTQYF. The CDR3, as DNA: TGTGCCAGCAGCGTCGCAGGGAGCACAGATACGCAGTATTTT.

The CDR3 sequence: CASATSGDEQFF. The CDR3, as DNA: TGTGCCAGCGCTACTAGCGGAGATGAGCAGTTCTTC. The rearrangement joins TRBV11-3 to TRBJ2-1, with 8 bases identical to TRBD2. Losses at the gene ends were 8 bases for V and 8 bases for J; bases not matched to a gene: 5. Germline V gene sequence: CDR1 SGHNT, CDR2 YENEEA. The CDR3 runs 12 residues.

The chain uses TRBV5-4 and TRBJ2-3; 10 bases agree with TRBD2. Per the germline V gene, CDR1 is SGHNT and CDR2 is YYREEE (reference sequence). CDR3 size: 16 residues. V dropped 2 bases and J dropped 6; count of bases not matched to a gene: 9. CDR3 region: CASSLPLAGARDTQYF. CDR3 coding DNA: TGTGCCAGCAGCTTACCTCTAGCGGGGGCGCGGGATACGCAGTATTTT.

The chain couples TRBV27 to TRBJ2-1; D is perhaps TRBD2 (5 bases). The CDR3 runs 15 residues. V was clipped by 4 bases and J by 6 bases, with 16 bases between them. Germline CDR1 and CDR2: MNHEY and SMNVEV (reference sequence). CDR3 bases: TGTGCCAGCAGTTGGACTCCCTCGCCCTCCAATGAGCAGTTCTTC. Translating gives CASSWTPSPSNEQFF.

The V call is TRBV4-3, the J call TRBJ2-1; TRBD2 matches 8 bases. The CDR3 has 16 residues. Per the germline V gene, CDR1 is LGHNA and CDR2 is YSLEER. V gave up 1 base and J gave up 1 base; unmatched junction bases: 3. The CDR3 spells CASSQGTSLSYNEQFF. The CDR3 DNA sequence: TGCGCCAGCAGCCAAGGGACTAGCCTTTCCTACAATGAGCAGTTCTTC.

This clone has more than one count but fewer than ten. The chain employs TRBV6-6 and TRBJ1-2; 8 bases are a match to TRBD1. CDR1 and CDR2 from the germline V gene are MNHNY and SVGAGI (reference sequence). Trimming at V came to 7 bases and at J to 7 bases, leaving 8 bases not matched to a gene. The CDR3 is 13 residues long. CDR3 in DNA: TGTGCCAGCATCCCCGGACAGGGCGGTGGCTACACCTTC. It is translated as CASIPGQGGGYTF.

The chain recombines TRBV19 with TRBJ1-3; D is unclear. Trimming stripped 2 bases from V and 0 bases from J, with 14 bases between. Germline assignment: CDR1 LNHDA and CDR2 SQIVND (reference sequence). The CDR3 runs to 17 residues. The CDR3 spells CASSIRLSGSSGNTIYF. CDR3 nucleotides: TGTGCCAGTAGTATAAGGTTATCGGGGAGCTCTGGAAACACCATATATTTT.

The rearrangement joins TRBV27 to TRBJ2-1; 9 bases are shared with TRBD2. The CDR3 has 15 amino acids. Trimming at V came to 3 bases and at J to 1 base, leaving 1 base not matched to a gene. From germline, CDR1 is MNHEY and CDR2 SMNVEV (reference sequence). The CDR3 DNA reads as TGTGCCAGCAGTTTGGCGGGAGGGTCCTACAATGAGCAGTTCTTC. This codes for CASSLAGGSYNEQFF.

CDR3 residues: CASTNHQGWGYTF. CDR3 sequence (DNA): TGTGCCAGCACTAACCATCAGGGTTGGGGCTACACCTTC. This chain joins TRBV6-1 and TRBJ1-2, with D possibly matching TRBD1 (5 bases). V shed 7 bases and J shed 8 bases, with 17 bases lying between them. Germline CDR1 is MNHNS and CDR2 is SASEGT. The CDR3 is 13 amino acids.

The gene calls are TRBV5-4 and TRBJ2-7; 9 nucleotides agree with TRBD1. The CDR3 spans 13 residues. Looked up from germline, CDR1 is SGHNT and CDR2 is YYREEE (reference sequence). Germline trimming cut 2 bases from V and 5 bases from J; bases unmatched to any gene: 2. The CDR3 region has the DNA TGTGCCAGCAGCTTAGACAGGGGGAACGAGCAGTACTTC. The encoded protein is CASSLDRGNEQYF.

With regard to this clone: A read error may account for a junction end that differs from germline. This chain joins TRBV11-2 and TRBJ2-7; a possible D gene is TRBD2 (5 bases). This CDR3 is built from 14 residues. Germline CDR1 SGHAT, CDR2 FQNNGV. This CDR3 is CAGSPAGNRREQYF. The DNA of the CDR3 is TGTGCCGGCAGCCCCGCGGGCAATCGGCGCGAGCAGTACTTC.